The text below deals with one T cell receptor beta chain. The antigen it binds to is not known. No quality values exist for individual bases; no much larger clone is one base distant. Taken from cysteine to phenylalanine, the CDR3 has 14 residues. Only CDR3 DNA remains: 42 bases, in frame from the first base. CDR1 MDHEN and CDR2 SYDVKM were looked up in the germline V gene. V is cut by 6 bases and J by 2 bases, and the space between the germline ends is 14 bases. This sample was taken from a study of cytomegalovirus exposure and HLA in healthy donors (dated by TCRdb to about 2017). Concerning the study at large: In an earlier analysis of approximately 500 of the donors, roughly 300 Gb of sequence data and 90 million to 130 million unique TCR beta sequences from roughly 200 million T cells were reported. On average, roughly 250,000 unique TCR beta nucleotide sequences were sequenced per donor among roughly 430 genotyped donors of the cohort, with roughly 18% of those sequences being non-productive. The study aimed to test whether cataloging public T cell receptors could reveal signatures of past pathogen exposure. A handful of DR-DQ haplotypes were handled as single units for association and clustering because linkage in the cohort was strong. The number of donors typed differed by locus, with about 629-640 for A, B, C, DRB1 and DQB1, roughly 520 for DQA1, 600 to 610 for DPA1, and 400 to 490 for DPB1. A later genetic analysis used genome-wide SNP genotypes for about 60% of the roughly 700 donors, treating that subset as a discovery cohort. Using immunosequencing, the study profiled T cell repertoires from 500 to 800 subjects and related those repertoires to cytomegalovirus serostatus. An early release covering just under 650 HLA-typed donors comprised approximately 300 gigabases of sequencing data and around 86 million unique TCR sequences. In the later analysis, no new phenotypic data were used to find candidate immune exposures; instead, reliance was placed on TCR beta sequences and their occurrence across donors. Donor age, sex, ethnicity and CMV serostatus were compiled together with the repertoire data. A later analysis re-examined previously published TCR beta repertoires from about 700 donors and added high-resolution HLA genotyping to investigate patterns of TCR occurrence. Both class I and class II loci were covered by HLA typing, at four-digit resolution. The genetic ancestry cluster associated with self-reported Caucasian donors included 65% to 90% of the 300 to 400 genotyped donors. All discovery cohort repertoires had been generated using a single sequencing platform. To decide whether each TCR beta V gene segment behaved as functional or pseudogenic, an earlier analysis of over 500 of the donors relied on high-throughput TCR beta sequencing. Besides the first cohort of 666 subjects, a separate validation cohort made up of roughly 120 different subjects was used. The study combined high-throughput TCR immunosequencing, statistical association of individual TCRs with disease status, and machine learning to predict cytomegalovirus infection status.

Libraries were made using the immunoSEQ multiplex PCR assay. A mixture of 60 forward primers for TCR Vbeta segments and 13 reverse primers for TCR Jbeta segments was used in the multiplex PCR. The CDR3 region of rearranged TCR beta genes was amplified from genomic DNA with a multiplex PCR assay. Amplified TCR beta libraries were sequenced as 87-base-pair reads on the Illumina HiSeq System. Processing in the source paper ran as follows. Across the roughly 700 repertoires, a later analysis counted 80 million or so unique TCR beta chains, about 10 million of which were shared by at least two donors. Raw reads were error-corrected and collapsed into unique sequences with a nearest-neighbor algorithm that merged closely related sequences to remove PCR and sequencing errors. V, D and J gene segments were assigned by aligning CDR3 sequences to IMGT reference sequences. For a sequence to be retained, a match of at least six nucleotides to both a V gene segment and a J gene segment was required. A rearrangement counted as productive if the CDR3 had no stop codons and remained in frame with V and J, and every other rearrangement counted as non-productive. Following IMGT convention, CDR3 was defined as the stretch from the second conserved V-encoded cysteine up to the conserved J-encoded phenylalanine. The earlier analysis of more than 450 of the donors excluded sequences that lacked an unambiguous match to a single V gene segment. In an earlier analysis of about 590 of the donors, a V segment was called functional when productive rearrangements were above 56.7%, and segregating when the standard deviation between donors exceeded 5%. A statistical classification framework was built for diagnosing cytomegalovirus status from the catalog of TCR beta chain sequences. In a later analysis, V and J genes were assigned by comparing TCR nucleotide sequences against IMGT/GENE-DB human TR gene sequences. In a later analysis, CDR3 sequences and most-parsimonious VDJ recombination scenarios were assigned using the TCRdist pipeline. In a later analysis, each TCR beta chain was defined by its CDR3 amino acid sequence together with its V-gene family, and reads without a unique V-gene family were excluded. As a way to deal with suspected cross-contamination and a sequencing artifact, a later analysis dropped more than 500 nucleotide sequences that were highly shared and had low generation probability. In a later analysis, a clonal expansion index was calculated for each public chain from normalized within-repertoire ranks of inferred template counts. In a later analysis, generation probabilities were computed using a VDJ recombination model fitted to out-of-frame rearrangements, and the results were checked against IGoR. In a later analysis, TCR-TCR, TCR-HLA and TCR-CMV co-occurrence was scored with hypergeometric tests, and a repertoire-size bias correction was applied to TCR pairs. False discovery rates were estimated in a later analysis by permuting HLA or CMV assignments 20 times. A later analysis grouped co-occurring TCRs with DBSCAN, adding TCRdist sequence similarity when clustering within HLA-allele-positive subsets. Repertoires with fewer than 30,000 or more than 120,000 public chains, plus five repertoires with anomalous nucleotide sharing, were excluded from co-occurrence clustering. In its TCRdb copy, this immuneACCESS table keeps in-frame sequences only and misses some clones. Where compared with another copy, unresolved V genes explain less than half of these, and the others have no known cause. From that table come the V and J calls and clone size; the DNA was used to work out D and trimming. The sample table records about 77,000 clones; around 79% of these occur just once. The ten largest make up 4.5% of the sample.

The cohort consisted of 650 to 850 healthy bone marrow donors. At the time of sampling, all cohort members were nominally healthy, though unrecorded immune exposures were likely present. The donor tested CMV seronegative and was one of the 352 seronegative cohort members. Every donor gave a peripheral blood sample, and the peripheral blood mononuclear cells from that sample were used for TCR beta sequencing. Genomic DNA was extracted from the blood cell samples with the Qiagen DNeasy Blood Extraction Kit. What the authors observed across the whole study: In this cohort, only TCR beta chains were sequenced, and detectable features were limited by the absence of alpha or paired-chain data. It was suggested by the authors that the approach could potentially be generalized to other disease states and immunological phenotypes. Because HLA typing was missing for some donors at each locus, association tests included only the typed subset. In a later genetic analysis, a missense DCLRE1C variant was associated with V-gene and J-gene trimming of TCR beta chains, and the association was replicated in an independent cohort. An earlier analysis of around 540 of the donors showed that most TCR beta V segments appeared in productive rearrangements either about 87% or about 30% of the time, which broadly matched IMGT annotations. A later analysis found that TCR association rates varied across HLA loci, with DRB1 alleles showing the most associated TCRs and HLA-C alleles the fewest. Compared with the 666-donor mean, donors in an Asian-associated ancestry cluster had fewer N-insertions in productive TCRs, according to a later genetic analysis. The classifier was reported to diagnose cytomegalovirus status with high specificity and sensitivity in both the original cohort and the validation cohort. The study listed 150 to 200 TCR beta chains as associated with cytomegalovirus. A cluster of highly shared sequence variants was judged likely to represent a technical artifact of the sequencing pipeline. The 87-base-pair reads could not distinguish some IMGT-functional V segments, including TRBV6-2 and TRBV6-3, so those segments were excluded. A further reported finding was that TCR beta sequences accurately predicted the HLA-A and HLA-B alleles for most subjects in the first cohort. When HLA alleles, especially DR and DQ, strongly co-occurred, TCR associations were difficult to assign to individual alleles. Across donors, most TCR sequences were observed very rarely, whereas some public TCRs were present in many individuals. Immune exposure information for the cohort was limited to CMV serostatus. A later analysis reported that several top co-occurrence clusters appeared linked to parvovirus B19, influenza, CMV and Epstein-Barr virus. A few of the identified cytomegalovirus-associated TCR beta chains were confirmed in vitro to be specific for cytomegalovirus antigens. At a false discovery rate of 0.05, a later analysis linked under 20,000 TCR beta sequences to specific HLA alleles. The presence/absence analyses assumed that sequencing depth was roughly uniform across donors, and that assumption may not be true. The earlier analysis of nearly 600 of the donors excluded roughly 17 rarely observed V segments, including chromosome 9 orphons, because counts were too low. A later analysis found that most CMV-associated TCR beta chains appeared HLA-restricted, with HLA associations seemingly driven largely by CMV exposure. Linkage disequilibrium might explain the correlated functional status among segregating V segments, but an unknown experimental factor could not be ruled out. In a later analysis, HLA-associated TCR beta chains showed more clonal expansion and lower generation probabilities than non-associated chains that were equally common.

This TCR derives from a man aged 35-49 years in good health and CMV-seronegative. The sequenced material came from PBMCs. The rearrangement combines TRBV28 with TRBJ2-7, with the D gene too uncertain to name. CDR3 protein: CASSENRYAYEQYF. The DNA sequence is given as TGTGCCAGCAGCGAAAACCGCTACGCCTACGAGCAGTACTTC.